This T cell receptor beta chain was sequenced in a study of neurological immune-mediated disorders. Study-level points and caveats: The expanded clones of different subjects shared no CDR3 amino acid sequences (suggesting private repertoires in all groups). HTLV-1-associated myelopathy ranked highest for TCR clonal expansion and multiple sclerosis lowest, beneath healthy controls.

The CDR3 sequence is 13 residues long. Trimming left V 3 bases short and J 8 bases short, with 14 bases between. The V gene's germline CDR1 is SGDLS and CDR2 YYNGEE. This clonotype was recorded at least ten times. The antigen is not known. Time point meaning: longitudinal time-point 1 (baseline). TCRdb used MiXCR to reprocess the 5' RACE reads, holding one entry per CDR3 protein. In the table there are 55,000 to 65,000 distinct CDR3 sequences, roughly 10% of which are singletons. The sequencing sample was made of PBMCs. The sequence came from a male donor with HTLV-1-associated myelopathy (HAM/TSP). The chain links TRBV9 to TRBJ1-1, with D possibly TRBD1 on 6 matching bases. The CDR3 region has the DNA TGTGCCAGCAGCGCAACGACAAGGGGGGAAGCTTTCTTT. Translating gives CASSATTRGEAFF.